The clone carrying this T cell receptor (beta chain) was picked up many times. Its matching antigen is unknown. The germline CDR1 and CDR2 sequences are MNHNS and SASEGT. The junction had 4 bases not matched to a gene; V was cut back by 7 bases and J by 4 bases. This CDR3 comprises 14 residues. This record belongs to a study of T cells in Graves' hyperthyroidism and ophthalmopathy. Turning to the study itself: Peripheral blood sampling occurred at initial diagnosis, before any treatment. Study results and limitations: In the analysis, a 13 V-J model separated ophthalmopathy from stable hyperthyroidism.

There were TCR beta CDR3 regions amplified from RNA transcripts. HTBI primers were the set used in a first-round RT-PCR of the TCR CDR3. TCRdb reprocessed the multiplex PCR reads via MiXCR and lists one record per CDR3 protein. Of fewer than 650,000 distinct CDR3 sequences in the sample, 11% to 15% were seen once. This clonotype was obtained from a woman aged 18 to 35 with Graves' ophthalmopathy. Specimen: blood. This sequence joins TRBV6-1 and TRBJ1-2; 12 nucleotides align to TRBD1. Here the CDR3 reads CASTGTGGVYGYTF. The CDR3 bases are TGTGCCAGCACCGGGACAGGGGGCGTCTATGGCTACACCTTC.